A single sample gave rise to the 18 T cell receptor beta chains below, sequenced in a study of spatial heterogeneity in lung cancer. TCRdb redid the calling of the 5' RACE reads with MiXCR, one entry per CDR3 protein. The sample holds tens of thousands of distinct CDR3 sequences; about 20% are singletons and the top ten take roughly 6.2%. Noted time point: sample taken at primary tumor resection. No cells were sorted before sequencing. The whole RNA sequenced was extracted from tumor, nontumor lung or frozen PBMC. The source was PBMCs, collected at surgery. The receptors stem from a male donor with early-stage non-small cell lung cancer.

The chain uses TRBV7-9 and TRBJ1-6; TRBD1 aligns across 8 bases. The V gene's germline CDR1 is SEHNR and CDR2 FQNEAQ (reference sequence). V lost 4 bases, J lost 9 bases, and 5 bases stayed unmatched. There are 14 residues in the CDR3. The CDR3 coding sequence is TGTGCCAGCAGCTCCGGACAGGGTACTTCACCCCTCCACTTT. Its translation is CASSSGQGTSPLHF.

The CDR3 sequence: CAWSLGQGNQPQHF. DNA for the CDR3: TGTGCCTGGAGTTTGGGACAGGGAAATCAGCCCCAGCATTTT. The rearrangement uses TRBV30 and TRBJ1-5, with TRBD1 matching 9 bases. CDR3 length: 14 residues. The ends lost 2 bases at V and 4 bases at J; junction bases unmatched: 3. Germline V lookup: CDR1 GTSNPN, CDR2 SVGIG (reference sequence).

The J gene is TRBJ2-1, the V gene TRBV2; 9 positions match TRBD1. V lost 4 bases, J lost 4 bases, and 5 bases stayed unmatched. The CDR3 runs 15 residues. Germline loops: CDR1 SNHLY, CDR2 FYNNEI. For the CDR3, the DNA is TGTGCCAGCAGTGTCGGACAGGGGAAATACAATGAGCAGTTCTTC. Translation gives CASSVGQGKYNEQFF.

J is TRBJ2-3 and V is TRBV4-2; unclear D gene. CDR3 length: 14 amino acids. V lost 7 bases to trimming and J lost 0 bases, with 11 bases between them. Germline-derived CDR1 and CDR2 are LGHNA and YNFKEQ. CDR3 protein: CASTLLGSTDTQYF. CDR3 nucleotides: TGTGCCAGCACCCTCCTCGGTAGCACAGATACGCAGTATTTT.

V usage is TRBV6-5 and J usage is TRBJ1-5; D ambiguous. Germline V gene sequence: CDR1 MNHEY, CDR2 SVGAGI. CDR3 length equals 16 residues. V dropped 0 bases and J dropped 2 bases, with 11 bases sitting between them. The CDR3: CASSYSMELGNQPQHF. The CDR3 coding sequence is TGTGCCAGCAGTTACTCCATGGAATTGGGCAATCAGCCCCAGCATTTT.

This clonotype has just a few counts. The chain couples TRBV18 to TRBJ2-5; D is ambiguous. CDR1 KGHSH and CDR2 LQKENI come from the germline V gene. The CDR3 has 12 amino acids. Trimming pared 6 bases from V and 5 bases from J, leaving 10 bases between. CDR3 region: CASSLKEETQYF. CDR3 in DNA: TGTGCCAGCTCGCTCAAGGAGGAGACCCAGTACTTC.

The V call is TRBV11-3, the J call TRBJ2-5; D is ambiguous. CDR1 SGHNT and CDR2 YENEEA come from the germline V gene. The V end was cut by 0 bases, the J end by 7 bases, with 12 bases between. CDR3 length equals 14 residues. The CDR3 is CASSLDPSVGTQYF. As DNA, the CDR3 is TGTGCCAGCAGCTTAGATCCCAGCGTCGGGACCCAGTACTTC. The full variable domain, completed using reference TRBV11-3 and TRBJ2-5, is EAGVVQSPRYKIIEKKQPVAFWCNPISGHNTLYWYLQNLGQGPELLIRYENEEAVDDSQLPKDRFSAERLKGVDSTLKIQPAELGDSAVYLCASSLDPSVGTQYFGPGTRLLVL.

V is TRBV20-1 and J is TRBJ2-1; TRBD2 matches at 10 bases. The V gene's germline CDR1 is DFQATT and CDR2 SNEGSKA (reference sequence). V dropped 3 bases and J dropped 2; count of bases not matched to a gene: 4. The CDR3 sequence is 15 residues long. The CDR3, as DNA: TGCAGTGCTAGTAGGAGCGGGAGGGCCTACAATGAGCAGTTCTTC. Protein product: CSASRSGRAYNEQFF.

The table lists this clonotype with a few counts. The chain combines TRBV12-3 or TRBV12-4 with TRBJ1-6; 7 bases are a match to TRBD1. The CDR3 covers 13 residues. The J segment lost 14 bases and the V segment lost 1 base, leaving 5 bases of the junction unmatched. The CDR3 loop reads CASSLGGRGALHF. CDR3 sequence (DNA): TGTGCCAGCAGTTTAGGGGGCAGGGGGGCCCTCCACTTT.

This clonotype was counted many times. The chain carries TRBV7-6 and TRBJ1-1, with 11 bases lining up with TRBD1. From germline, CDR1 is SGHVS and CDR2 FNYEAQ. CDR3 size: 16 residues. With 5 bases clipped from V and 4 bases from J, the junction kept 9 bases outside the gene matches. This CDR3 reads CASSTSSGTGGTEAFF. The CDR3 DNA reads as TGTGCCAGCAGCACCAGCTCGGGGACAGGGGGCACTGAAGCTTTCTTT.

A few counts support this clonotype. The V gene is TRBV27, the J gene TRBJ2-7; a possible D gene is TRBD1 (5 bases). Germline CDR1 reads MNHEY; CDR2 reads SMNVEV (reference sequence). Deletions cut 6 bases from V and 6 bases from J, with 9 bases between. The CDR3 spans 11 residues. The CDR3 reads CASRRGGEQYF. DNA of the CDR3: TGTGCCAGCAGAAGGGGCGGCGAGCAGTACTTC.

In this sample, this clonotype turned up a few times. This rearrangement joins TRBV20-1 to TRBJ1-1, with 8 bases matching TRBD1. The CDR3 has 14 residues. Per germline, CDR1 DFQATT and CDR2 SNEGSKA (reference sequence). Losses at the gene ends were 3 bases for V and 2 bases for J; bases not matched to a gene: 5. Here the CDR3 DNA reads TGCAGTGCTAGGTCGGACAGGGTTAACACTGAAGCTTTCTTT. This translates into CSARSDRVNTEAFF.

The chain carries TRBV27 and TRBJ2-7, with a tentative D call TRBD1 (5 bases). Germline values: CDR1 MNHEY, CDR2 SMNVEV (reference sequence). Trimming took 7 bases from V and 3 from J, leaving 10 bases between them. This CDR3 has 12 residues. In nucleotides, the CDR3 is TGTGCCAGCACGTCCAGGGTCTACGAGCAGTACTTC. This gives the protein CASTSRVYEQYF.

This clonotype appeared a few times. The CDR3 spells CSARTGMNTEAFF. The CDR3, as DNA: TGCAGTGCTAGGACAGGGATGAACACTGAAGCTTTCTTT. This chain connects TRBV20-1 to TRBJ1-1; 7 bases are shared with TRBD1. This CDR3 comprises 13 residues. Germline-derived CDR1 and CDR2 are DFQATT and SNEGSKA (reference sequence). The V and J ends lost 3 bases and 0 bases, in that order; junction bases with no gene match: 1.

This clonotype was seen just once. A single base separates this from a much larger clone, so it may be a read error. J is TRBJ2-3 and V is TRBV5-1; D may be TRBD1 (5 bases). Germline CDR1 SGHRS, CDR2 YFSETQ. The CDR3 runs to 11 residues. Written as DNA, the CDR3 is TGCACCAGCAGGGCCGAAGATACGCAGTATTTT. Translation gives CTSRAEDTQYF.

This clonotype has just a few counts. This sequence joins TRBV7-2 and TRBJ1-5, with 9 bases lining up with TRBD1. The CDR3 has 17 residues. CDR1 is SGHTA and CDR2 is FQGNSA in the germline V gene. V shed 4 bases, J shed 0 bases, and the junction held 7 bases outside the gene matches. The DNA of the CDR3 is TGTGCCAGCAGCTCCCGGACAGGGGACTATAGCAATCAGCCCCAGCATTTT. Translated: CASSSRTGDYSNQPQHF.

The sample holds one count of this clonotype. The chain employs TRBV6-5 and TRBJ2-1, with D perhaps TRBD2 (5 bases). The length of the CDR3 is 16 residues. Trimming removed 8 bases at V and 4 bases at J, with 21 bases between. CDR1 MNHEY and CDR2 SVGAGI come from the germline V gene. The CDR3 nucleotides are TGTGCCAGCCTTCCTTTTTTCGAGGGTTCGTACAATGAGCAGTTCTTC. This codes for CASLPFFEGSYNEQFF.

This clonotype was picked up a small number of times. The CDR3 DNA sequence: TGTGCCAGCAGCGAAGGACAAGGCCTCCACTTT. This gives the protein CASSEGQGLHF. This chain links TRBV9 with TRBJ1-6; tentatively, D is TRBD1 (5 bases). Germline CDR1 is SGDLS and CDR2 is YYNGEE. Trimming stripped 3 bases from V and 15 bases from J, with 10 bases between. This CDR3 is built from 11 residues.